The rows below give T cell receptor beta chains drawn from one sample of a study of CD8 T cells in ankylosing spondylitis. Via MiXCR, TCRdb re-called the 5' RACE reads, giving one row per CDR3 protein. This sample has more than 600,000 distinct CDR3 sequences, with 19% found just once. Sample: blood, either unsorted or a sorted T cell fraction (not recorded which). The receptor source for this set is a male donor with ankylosing spondylitis. Each CDR3 is given with its conserved first and last residue. D genes are given only for firm matches. Only part of the rows carry a size: once, few, many, or a class if the clone is expanded.

TRBJ1-6	TRBV12-3/TRBV12-4	.	few	TGTGCCAGCAGCACGGGACCGGACTATTCACCCCTCCACTTT	CASSTGPDYSPLHF
TRBJ2-7	TRBV5-6	TRBD1	.	TGTGCCAGCAGCCCCGGACAGGGTTGGTACGAGCAGTACTTC	CASSPGQGWYEQYF
TRBJ1-4	TRBV12-3/TRBV12-4	TRBD1	few	TGTGCCAGCAGCCAAAACAGGGGAACGGCGGCTAATGAAAAACTGTTTTTT	CASSQNRGTAANEKLFF
TRBJ2-1	TRBV4-1	.	.	TGCGCCAGCAGCCCATCGGCGTTTTCCGAGAGCGAGTACAATGAGCAGTTCTTC	CASSPSAFSESEYNEQFF
TRBJ2-5	TRBV11-2	TRBD2	.	TGTGCCAGCAGCTCAACCCCAGGAGCTAGCGGGAGGGGCCAAGAGACCCAGTACTTC	CASSSTPGASGRGQETQYF
TRBJ2-2	TRBV5-1	TRBD2	few	TGCGCCAGCAGCTTGCCTAGCGGGGACACCGGGGAGCTGTTTTTT	CASSLPSGDTGELFF
TRBJ2-1	TRBV5-6	TRBD2	.	TGTGCCAGCAGCACCCAGCGGGGGGAGCAGTTCTTC	CASSTQRGEQFF
TRBJ2-7	TRBV5-5	.	.	TGTGCCAGCAGCTCCGGAACCCCGGGGTGCGAGCAGTACTTC	CASSSGTPGCEQYF
TRBJ1-5	TRBV27	.	few	TGTGCCAGCAGTTTTGAAGGGGGGGATCAGCCCCAGCATTTT	CASSFEGGDQPQHF
TRBJ2-5	TRBV12-3/TRBV12-4	.	many	TGTGCCAGCAGCCCTGGGGAAGAGACCCAGTACTTC	CASSPGEETQYF
TRBJ1-1	TRBV10-3	TRBD1	.	TGTGCCATCAGCCGGACAGGGATGAACACTGAAGCTTTCTTT	CAISRTGMNTEAFF
TRBJ2-7	TRBV7-2	TRBD1	.	TGTGCCAGCAGCTACACCGGGACAGGGATCTCCTACGAGCAGTACTTC	CASSYTGTGISYEQYF
TRBJ2-3	TRBV29-1	.	.	TGCAGCGTTGAAGGGGGCCGGGGGATCACAGATACGCAGTATTTT	CSVEGGRGITDTQYF
TRBJ2-3	TRBV5-1	TRBD2	.	TGCGCCAGCAGCTTGGCCCGCGGGGGGCCGGTAGATACGCAGTATTTT	CASSLARGGPVDTQYF
TRBJ2-3	TRBV6-2/TRBV6-3	.	many	TGTGCCAGCAGCCCGACGGAAGATACGCAGTATTTT	CASSPTEDTQYF
TRBJ1-4	TRBV7-9	.	many	TGTGCCAGCAGCTTGCGGACGGATCGAAATGAAAAACTGTTTTTT	CASSLRTDRNEKLFF
TRBJ2-3	TRBV7-2	.	.	TGTGCCAGCAGCACAGGGGGGGAGGGCACAGATACGCAGTATTTT	CASSTGGEGTDTQYF
TRBJ2-3	TRBV25-1	TRBD1	.	TGTGCCGCCGGGGACAGTGTAATAGATACGCAGTATTTT	CAAGDSVIDTQYF
TRBJ2-7	TRBV7-8	.	.	TGTGCCAGCAAGCTTACCTCAGGGCACCAATACTACGAGCAGTACTTC	CASKLTSGHQYYEQYF
TRBJ1-2	TRBV6-2/TRBV6-3	.	few	TGTGCCAGCAGTTACGAGACAGGCTATGGCTACACCTTC	CASSYETGYGYTF
TRBJ2-7	TRBV6-5	TRBD2	.	TGTGCCAGCACTGTACTAGCGGGGGGCCCCAACGAGCAGTACTTC	CASTVLAGGPNEQYF
TRBJ2-1	TRBV11-1	.	.	TGTGCCAGCAGCTTACCCTGGGCAGGGTCATTTCGTTCGTATGAGCAGTTCTTC	CASSLPWAGSFRSYEQFF
TRBJ2-3	TRBV9	.	few	TGTGCCAGCAGTCGGGATCAAGATACGCAGTATTTT	CASSRDQDTQYF
TRBJ2-7	TRBV4-1	.	.	TGCGCCAGCAGCCAAGCCGCGTACTACGAGCAGTACTTC	CASSQAAYYEQYF
TRBJ2-1	TRBV28	.	few	TGTGCCAGCAGTTTCGGGACCATTACCTACAATGAGCAGTTCTTC	CASSFGTITYNEQFF
TRBJ1-4	TRBV15	.	.	TGTGCCACCAGTTTGAGGGCTAATGAAAAACTGTTTTTT	CATSLRANEKLFF
TRBJ1-2	TRBV5-7	.	once	TGTGCCAGCAGCTTAGGACTGCTCAACTATGGCTACACCTTC	CASSLGLLNYGYTF